This is a list of T cell receptor beta chains from one sample in a study of CD4+ T cells in melanoma. The protocol was immunoSEQ multiplex PCR, while the TCRdb copy is restricted to in-frame clones and leaves out a portion. The repertoire holds roughly 140,000 clones, 92% seen once, with 1.5% in the top ten. Receptor source: a human donor with melanoma. CDR3s include the opening cysteine and the closing phenylalanine or tryptophan. Each record gives: CDR3 protein, CDR3 DNA, clone size, J gene, D gene, V gene. D genes are given only for firm matches. The size entry is marked missing in some rows and otherwise reads once, few, many or a size class.

CASSSSWTNTGELFF	TGCGCCAGCAGCTCCTCTTGGACGAACACCGGGGAGCTGTTTTTT	NA	TRBJ2-2	NA	TRBV5-1
CASQTGNFVTGELFF	TGTGCCAGTCAGACAGGGAACTTTGTCACCGGGGAGCTGTTTTTT	NA	TRBJ2-2	TRBD1	TRBV19
CASSFGDRGLVTEAFF	TGCGCCAGCAGCTTCGGGGACAGGGGCCTGGTCACTGAAGCTTTCTTT	NA	TRBJ1-1	TRBD1	TRBV5-1
CASSSGAVAYEQYF	TGTGCCAGCAGCTCCGGGGCAGTAGCGTACGAGCAGTACTTC	NA	TRBJ2-7	NA	TRBV6-1
CASSFRDTQYF	TGTGCCAGCAGCTTCAGAGATACGCAGTATTTT	NA	TRBJ2-3	NA	TRBV7-8
CASRSAGGGPDTQYF	TGTGCCAGCAGGTCCGCGGGAGGGGGCCCAGATACGCAGTATTTT	NA	TRBJ2-3	TRBD2	TRBV7-3
CASSDPRTGQNYGYTF	TGTGCCAGCAGTGACCCCCGAACAGGGCAGAACTATGGCTACACCTTC	once	TRBJ1-2	NA	TRBV6-4
CASSPRGGETQYF	TGTGCCAGCAGCCCGCGAGGGGGGGAGACCCAGTACTTC	NA	TRBJ2-5	NA	TRBV11-2
CASSLGSGGGETQYF	TGTGCCAGCAGCTTGGGTAGCGGGGGTGGCGAGACCCAGTACTTC	NA	TRBJ2-5	TRBD2	TRBV5-4
CASSPPGGGTLYGYTF	TGTGCCAGCTCACCACCGGGTGGTGGGACCTTATATGGCTACACCTTC	few	TRBJ1-2	NA	TRBV18
CASSSGQGNTEAFF	TGCGCCAGCAGCTCAGGACAGGGGAACACTGAAGCTTTCTTT	NA	TRBJ1-1	TRBD1	TRBV5-1
CASQLRLAVTDTQYF	TGTGCCAGCCAGCTGAGACTAGCGGTCACAGATACGCAGTATTTT	NA	TRBJ2-3	TRBD2	TRBV2
CASTWTGNYGYTF	TGTGCCAGCACATGGACGGGCAACTATGGCTACACCTTC	NA	TRBJ1-2	NA	TRBV2
CASSEFGLVNEKLFF	TGTGCCAGCAGCGAGTTTGGGCTCGTAAATGAAAAACTGTTTTTT	NA	TRBJ1-4	NA	TRBV11-2
CASSLLAGGGNEQFF	TGTGCCAGCAGCCTATTAGCGGGGGGCGGCAATGAGCAGTTCTTC	once	TRBJ2-1	TRBD2	TRBV7-9
CAFSRGLNTEAFF	TGTGCCTTCTCCCGCGGATTGAACACTGAAGCTTTCTTT	NA	TRBJ1-1	NA	TRBV30
CASSVGNGPPYF	TGCGCCAGCAGTGTTGGAAACGGGCCTCCGTACTTC	NA	TRBJ2-7	NA	TRBV10-2
CASSGGRLYTDTQYF	TGTGCCAGCAGCGGTGGACGGCTGTACACAGATACGCAGTATTTT	NA	TRBJ2-3	NA	TRBV9
CASSQVFPANYGYTF	TGTGCCAGCAGCCAAGTTTTCCCCGCTAACTATGGCTACACCTTC	NA	TRBJ1-2	NA	TRBV4-2
CASSLEGLRRTGELFF	TGCGCCAGCAGCTTGGAGGGACTTAGACGCACCGGGGAGCTGTTTTTT	NA	TRBJ2-2	NA	TRBV5-1
CASSLGSLTEAFF	TGCGCCAGCAGCTTGGGCTCTCTCACTGAAGCTTTCTTT	NA	TRBJ1-1	NA	TRBV5-1
CASSSGGAGDTQYF	TGTGCCAGCAGCTCCGGGGGGGCGGGAGATACGCAGTATTTT	NA	TRBJ2-3	TRBD2	TRBV5-4